One sample yielded the 20 T cell receptor beta chains listed below, sequenced in a study of CD8 T cells in ankylosing spondylitis. TCRdb independently ran MiXCR on the 5' RACE reads; one entry per CDR3 protein. The table shows 250,000 to 350,000 distinct CDR3 sequences, with more than 20% occurring only once. The material sequenced was blood, either unsorted or a sorted T cell fraction (not recorded which). All receptors come from a female donor with ankylosing spondylitis or in good health (not recorded which).

Ten or more counts support this clonotype. The V call is TRBV29-1, the J call TRBJ1-2; D ambiguous. CDR3 length: 15 amino acids. The germline V gene encodes CDR1 SQVTM and CDR2 ANQGSEA. V was cut by 3 bases and J by 0 bases, with 14 bases left in between. The CDR3 DNA follows: TGCAGCGTTGATCGCATCGGCGATGCTAACTATGGCTACACCTTC. It specifies CSVDRIGDANYGYTF.

This clonotype was found a few times. This sequence joins TRBV2 and TRBJ2-1, with 7 bases matching TRBD2. CDR1 and CDR2 from the germline V gene are SNHLY and FYNNEI. The junction had 15 bases not matched to a gene; V was cut back by 6 bases and J by 7 bases. There are 16 residues in the CDR3. The CDR3 DNA sequence: TGTGCCAGCAGCTCACCTGAGCGGGGAGGGAAAAATGAGCAGTTCTTC. Translated: CASSSPERGGKNEQFF.

This sequence joins TRBV18 and TRBJ1-2, with D possibly matching TRBD1 (5 bases). CDR3 size: 14 residues. V was shortened by 2 bases and J by 4 bases, with 11 bases between the two germline ends. Germline V gene sequence: CDR1 KGHSH, CDR2 LQKENI. DNA for the CDR3: TGTGCCAGCTCACCAGATGACAGATCCTATGGCTACACCTTC. Translation gives CASSPDDRSYGYTF.

This clonotype has ten or more counts. The V gene is TRBV20-1, the J gene TRBJ2-3; 13 bases are a match to TRBD2. The trim removed 5 bases at V and 2 bases at J, leaving 4 bases unmatched. This CDR3 contains 15 residues. Germline V gene data show CDR1 as DFQATT and CDR2 as SNEGSKA (reference sequence). The CDR3: CSAPGTSGATDTQYF. DNA for the CDR3: TGCAGTGCTCCAGGGACTAGCGGGGCCACAGATACGCAGTATTTT.

The chain links TRBV7-8 to TRBJ1-6, with D possibly being TRBD1 (5 bases). V gave up 0 bases and J gave up 8 bases, with 14 bases separating them. Germline V CDR1 and CDR2: SGHVS, FQNEAQ. CDR3 length: 16 amino acids. CDR3 in amino acids: CASSLADQGNYSPLHF. CDR3 in DNA: TGTGCCAGCAGCTTAGCGGATCAGGGAAATTATTCACCCCTCCACTTT.

This clonotype was seen ten or more times. The chain uses TRBV5-6 and TRBJ2-5; no firm D call. In germline, CDR1 is SGHDT, CDR2 YYEEEE. There are 16 residues in the CDR3. Trimming shortened V by 0 bases and J by 6 bases, and 18 bases separated the two germline ends. The chain's CDR3 is CASSLDGSLVMKTQYF. DNA for the CDR3: TGTGCCAGCAGCTTGGATGGGTCTTTGGTGATGAAGACCCAGTACTTC.

This clonotype was detected ten times or more. The rearrangement uses TRBV20-1 and TRBJ2-1, with D perhaps matching TRBD2 (6 bases). Germline V lookup: CDR1 DFQATT, CDR2 SNEGSKA (reference sequence). Trimming took 0 bases from V and 2 from J, leaving 20 bases between them. The CDR3 is 18 amino acids. The CDR3 sequence: CSARDQDPGREPYNEQFF. In nucleotides, the CDR3 is TGCAGTGCTAGAGATCAGGATCCGGGCCGGGAGCCCTACAATGAGCAGTTCTTC.

The chain has TRBV7-2 and TRBJ2-7, with unresolved D. The germline CDR1 and CDR2 sequences are SGHTA and FQGNSA. The CDR3 runs to 14 residues. Trimming left V 0 bases short and J 4 bases short, with 10 bases between. The CDR3 bases are TGTGCCAGCAGCTTAGCGGTCTTAACGTACGAGCAGTACTTC. This translates into CASSLAVLTYEQYF.

The CDR3 DNA is TGCAGTGCTAGAGGACGGCGGGGTAACACCGGGGAGCTGTTTTTT. It specifies CSARGRRGNTGELFF. This chain links TRBV20-1 with TRBJ2-2; maybe TRBD2 (6 bases). Germline V gene sequence: CDR1 DFQATT, CDR2 SNEGSKA (reference sequence). The CDR3 contains 15 residues. V was trimmed by 1 base and J by 2 bases, leaving 11 bases between them.

The J gene is TRBJ1-1, the V gene TRBV7-3, with D hard to call. Trimming shortened V by 5 bases and J by 12 bases, and 19 bases separated the two germline ends. This CDR3 contains 13 residues. Germline V CDR1 and CDR2: SGHTA, FQGTGA. CDR3 nucleotide sequence: TGTGCCAGCAGCCCTCACCCTACCGGCCTCTCTTTCTTT. This codes for CASSPHPTGLSFF.

The chain has TRBV30 and TRBJ2-1; 11 bases fit TRBD2. The germline CDR1 and CDR2 sequences are GTSNPN and SVGIG (reference sequence). This CDR3 has 14 residues. The J segment lost 10 bases and the V segment lost 5 bases, leaving 10 bases of the junction unmatched. The CDR3 coding sequence is TGTGCCTGGGACACCACTAGCGGGAGCGTCGAGCAGTTCTTC. Translated, it gives CAWDTTSGSVEQFF.

This chain connects TRBV7-2 to TRBJ1-2; D unresolved. The germline CDR1 and CDR2 sequences are SGHTA and FQGNSA. This CDR3 region has 12 residues. V dropped 3 bases and J dropped 7 bases, with 9 bases sitting between them. CDR3 amino acids: CASSFVATGYTF. The CDR3 bases are TGTGCCAGCAGCTTCGTCGCGACTGGCTACACCTTC.

The gene calls are TRBV6-1 and TRBJ1-1; no clear D gene. CDR1 and CDR2 from the germline V gene are MNHNS and SASEGT. Deletions cut 5 bases from V and 5 bases from J, with 12 bases between. CDR3 length: 13 amino acids. CDR3 DNA: TGTGCCAGCAGTAGAGATACGGCAACTGAAGCTTTCTTT. Protein product: CASSRDTATEAFF.

This clonotype has a single count. The V and J genes are TRBV4-3 and TRBJ1-6; D is undetermined. The CDR3 contains 16 residues. Germline CDR1 LGHNA, CDR2 YSLEER. Trimming took off 0 bases at V and 0 bases at J, with 6 bases between the two ends. CDR3 protein: CASSQDPSSYNSPLHF. Written as DNA, the CDR3 is TGCGCCAGCAGCCAAGATCCCAGCTCCTATAATTCACCCCTCCACTTT.

The CDR3 region has the DNA TGCGCCAGCAGCCAAGGGAGGATGGGGGATTACACCTTC. Its protein is CASSQGRMGDYTF. The chain links TRBV4-3 to TRBJ1-2, with D perhaps matching TRBD1 (5 bases). The CDR3 has 13 residues. Trimming took 1 base from V and 11 from J, leaving 14 bases between them. Germline CDR1 reads LGHNA; CDR2 reads YSLEER.

This clonotype was counted a few times. This chain links TRBV29-1 with TRBJ2-1; no definite D call. Trimming shortened V by 3 bases and J by 9 bases, and 15 bases separated the two germline ends. This CDR3 has 13 residues. CDR1 is SQVTM and CDR2 is ANQGSEA in the germline V gene. Here the CDR3 reads CSVDRAPPGEQFF. The CDR3 bases are TGCAGCGTTGATCGAGCTCCGCCGGGTGAGCAGTTCTTC.

This clonotype was detected a few times. The chain is built from TRBV19 and TRBJ1-2; 7 nucleotides match TRBD1. Trimming took 3 bases from V and 6 from J; bases not matched to a gene: 7. The CDR3 contains 14 residues. From germline, CDR1 is LNHDA and CDR2 SQIVND (reference sequence). The CDR3 loop reads CASSIGQGEHGYTF. The CDR3, as DNA: TGTGCCAGTAGTATTGGGCAGGGGGAGCATGGCTACACCTTC. The full variable domain, its missing parts supplied by reference TRBV19 and TRBJ1-2, is DGGITQSPKYLFRKEGQNVTLSCEQNLNHDAMYWYRQDPGQGLRLIYYSQIVNDFQKGDIAEGYSVSREKKESFPLTVTSAQKNPTAFYLCASSIGQGEHGYTFGSGTRLTVV.

This clonotype has a handful of counts. The chain combines TRBV5-1 with TRBJ2-1; 9 bases agree with TRBD1. CDR1 is SGHRS, CDR2 YFSETQ, per germline. The junction had 11 bases not matched to a gene; V was cut back by 4 bases and J by 6 bases. The CDR3 is 16 residues long. The CDR3 reads CASSPRPGQGRNEQFF. As DNA, the CDR3 is TGCGCCAGCAGCCCGCGGCCGGGACAGGGACGCAATGAGCAGTTCTTC.

This clonotype was seen only a few times. The chain links TRBV30 to TRBJ2-7; D remains unclear. Trimming pared 2 bases from V and 7 bases from J, leaving 15 bases between. The CDR3 sequence is 13 residues long. Germline V gene lookup returns CDR1 GTSNPN and CDR2 SVGIG (reference sequence). The CDR3 region has the DNA TGTGCCTGGAGTCTAGGTTGGGGAAGGGAGCAGTACTTC. Translation gives CAWSLGWGREQYF. Full variable domain (missing parts from reference TRBV30 and TRBJ2-7): SQTIHQWPATLVQPVGSPLSLECTVEGTSNPNLYWYRQAAGRGLQLLFYSVGIGQISSEVPQNLSASRPQDRQFILSSKKLLLSDSGFYLCAWSLGWGREQYFGPGTRLTVT.

The chain recombines TRBV12-3 or TRBV12-4 with TRBJ2-3; 9 positions agree with TRBD2. V was clipped by 5 bases and J by 1 base; unmatched bases: 16. The CDR3 loop spans 19 amino acids. This CDR3 is CASSPVVAGGPRGTDTQYF. The DNA of the CDR3 is TGTGCCAGCAGTCCCGTGGTCGCGGGAGGGCCCAGGGGCACAGATACGCAGTATTTT.